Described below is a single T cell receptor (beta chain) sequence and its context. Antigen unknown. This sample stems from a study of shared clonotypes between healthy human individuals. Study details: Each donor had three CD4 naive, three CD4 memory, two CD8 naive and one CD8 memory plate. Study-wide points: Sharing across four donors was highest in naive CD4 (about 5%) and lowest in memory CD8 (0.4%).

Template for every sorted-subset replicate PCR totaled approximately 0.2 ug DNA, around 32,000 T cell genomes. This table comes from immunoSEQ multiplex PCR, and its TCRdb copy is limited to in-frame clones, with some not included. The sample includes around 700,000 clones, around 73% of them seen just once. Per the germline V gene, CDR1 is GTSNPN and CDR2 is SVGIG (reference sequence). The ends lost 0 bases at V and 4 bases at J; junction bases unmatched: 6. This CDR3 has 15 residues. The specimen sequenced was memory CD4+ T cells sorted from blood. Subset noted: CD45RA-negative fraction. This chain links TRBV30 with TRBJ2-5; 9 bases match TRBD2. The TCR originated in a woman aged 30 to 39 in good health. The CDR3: CAWSVRLAGRETQYF. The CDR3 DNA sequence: TGTGCCTGGAGTGTACGGCTAGCGGGACGAGAGACCCAGTACTTC.